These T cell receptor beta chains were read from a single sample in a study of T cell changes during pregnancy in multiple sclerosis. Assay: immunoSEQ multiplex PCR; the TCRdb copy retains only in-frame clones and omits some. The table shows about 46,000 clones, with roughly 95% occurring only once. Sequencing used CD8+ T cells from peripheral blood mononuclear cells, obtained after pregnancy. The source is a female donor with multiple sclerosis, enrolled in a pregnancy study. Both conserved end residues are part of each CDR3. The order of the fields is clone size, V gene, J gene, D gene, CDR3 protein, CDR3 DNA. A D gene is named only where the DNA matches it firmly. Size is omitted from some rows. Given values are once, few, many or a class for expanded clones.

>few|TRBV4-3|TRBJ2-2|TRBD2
CASSQSGTSKTGELFF
TGCGCCAGCAGCCAATCCGGGACTAGTAAAACCGGGGAGCTGTTTTTT
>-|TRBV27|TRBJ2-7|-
CASSLDSSYEQYF
TGTGCCAGCAGCCTGGACAGTTCCTACGAGCAGTACTTC
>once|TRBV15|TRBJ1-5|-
CATSRDQQPNQPQHF
TGTGCCACCAGCAGAGATCAACAGCCTAATCAGCCCCAGCATTTT
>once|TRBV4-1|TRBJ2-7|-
CASSLSSAGRGEQYF
TGCGCCAGCAGCCTCTCTAGTGCGGGAAGGGGCGAGCAGTACTTC
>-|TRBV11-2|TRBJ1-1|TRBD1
CASSPYDRENSAFF
TGTGCCAGCAGCCCTTACGACAGGGAGAATTCAGCTTTCTTT
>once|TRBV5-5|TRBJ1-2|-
CASSRPDNYGYTF
TGTGCCAGCAGCCGTCCAGATAACTATGGCTACACCTTC
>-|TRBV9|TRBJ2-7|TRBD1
CASSDPGQGNEQYF
TGTGCCAGCAGCGACCCGGGACAGGGAAACGAGCAGTACTTC
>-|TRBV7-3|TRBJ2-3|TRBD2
CASSLGTSGVDTQYF
TGTGCCAGCAGCTTAGGGACTAGCGGGGTGGATACGCAGTATTTT
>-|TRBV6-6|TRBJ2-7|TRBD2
CASSYSGGSGEQYF
TGTGCCAGCAGTTACTCGGGAGGGTCCGGCGAGCAGTACTTC
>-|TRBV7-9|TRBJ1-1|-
CASSWSGTEAFF
TGTGCCAGCAGCTGGTCGGGAACTGAAGCTTTCTTT
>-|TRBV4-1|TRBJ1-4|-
CASSGGNEKLFF
TGCGCCAGCAGCGGGGGGAATGAAAAACTGTTTTTT
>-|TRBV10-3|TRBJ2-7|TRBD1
CAISESRYDRGSYEQYF
TGTGCCATCAGTGAGTCCAGATACGACAGGGGTTCCTACGAGCAGTACTTC
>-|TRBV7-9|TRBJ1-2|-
CASTPTEIYGYTF
TGTGCCAGCACCCCGACAGAGATCTATGGCTACACCTTC
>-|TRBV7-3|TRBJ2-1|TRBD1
CASSSSGTGRLEQFF
TGTGCCAGCAGCTCCTCCGGGACAGGCCGTTTAGAGCAGTTCTTC
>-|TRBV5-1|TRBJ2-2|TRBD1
CASSSSGTGGFSPTDELFF
TGCGCCAGCAGCTCCTCCGGGACAGGAGGTTTTTCCCCCACCGATGAGCTGTTTTTT
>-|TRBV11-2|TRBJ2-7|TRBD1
CASSLGLTGPEQYF
TGTGCCAGCAGCTTAGGCCTGACAGGGCCCGAGCAGTACTTC
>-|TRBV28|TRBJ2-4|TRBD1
CASSLPPGQWGNIQYF
TGTGCCAGCAGTCTCCCCCCGGGACAGTGGGGAAACATTCAGTACTTC
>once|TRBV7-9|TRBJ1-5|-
CASRADSPNQPQHF
TGTGCCAGCAGAGCGGACAGCCCCAATCAGCCCCAGCATTTT
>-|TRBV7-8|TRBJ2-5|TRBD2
CASRETGSGAQETQYF
TGTGCCAGCAGAGAAACGGGGAGCGGGGCGCAAGAGACCCAGTACTTC
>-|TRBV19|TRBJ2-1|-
CASSIPPRTDGDEQFF
TGTGCCAGTAGTATCCCCCCCCGGACTGACGGCGATGAGCAGTTCTTC
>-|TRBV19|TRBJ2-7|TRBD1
CASSIWGTAGEQYF
TGTGCCAGTAGTATATGGGGGACAGCAGGCGAGCAGTACTTC
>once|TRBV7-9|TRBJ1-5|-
CASSSQGQPQHF
TGTGCCAGCAGCAGCCAGGGTCAGCCCCAGCATTTT
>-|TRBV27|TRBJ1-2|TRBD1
CASRGQGPDGYTF
TGTGCCAGCAGGGGACAGGGCCCCGATGGCTACACCTTC
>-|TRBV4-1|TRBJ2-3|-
CASSRSWSTDTQYF
TGCGCCAGCAGCCGTAGCTGGAGCACAGATACGCAGTATTTT
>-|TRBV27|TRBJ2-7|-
CASSFLDNRKQYF
TGTGCCAGCAGTTTCCTGGACAATCGTAAGCAGTACTTC
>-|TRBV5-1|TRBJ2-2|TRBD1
CASSLVVTGDSGELFF
TGCGCCAGCAGCTTGGTGGTGACAGGGGACTCCGGGGAGCTGTTTTTT
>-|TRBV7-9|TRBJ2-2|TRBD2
CASSFGGLAGVTNTGELFF
TGTGCCAGCAGCTTTGGAGGACTAGCGGGAGTGACGAACACCGGGGAGCTGTTTTTT
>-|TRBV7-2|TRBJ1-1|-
CASSLTGYTEAFF
TGTGCCAGCAGCTTAACAGGGTACACTGAAGCTTTCTTT
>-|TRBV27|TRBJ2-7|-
CASSPTVGGTYEQYF
TGTGCCAGCAGTCCTACAGTCGGAGGGACCTACGAGCAGTACTTC
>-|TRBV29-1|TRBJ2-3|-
CSALGGYTQYF
TGCAGCGCATTAGGCGGGTATACGCAGTATTTT
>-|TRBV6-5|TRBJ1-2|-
CASSYPREGGYGYTF
TGTGCCAGCAGTTACCCCCGCGAGGGTGGTTATGGCTACACCTTC
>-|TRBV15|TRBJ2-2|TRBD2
CATSPGLAKPGELFF
TGTGCCACCAGCCCCGGACTAGCGAAACCCGGGGAGCTGTTTTTT
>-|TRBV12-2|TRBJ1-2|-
CASRLKRTFYGYTF
TGTGCAAGTCGCTTAAAGCGGACTTTTTATGGCTACACCTTC
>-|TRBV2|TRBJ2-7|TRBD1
CATTGTGDRGYEQYF
TGTGCCACAACCGGGACAGGGGACAGGGGCTACGAGCAGTACTTC
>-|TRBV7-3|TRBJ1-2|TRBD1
CASSPALDRGNGYTF
TGTGCCAGCAGCCCTGCCTTGGACAGGGGAAATGGCTACACCTTC
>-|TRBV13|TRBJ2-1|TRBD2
CASSRNGLAGEQFF
TGTGCCAGCAGCCGGAACGGACTAGCTGGTGAGCAGTTCTTC
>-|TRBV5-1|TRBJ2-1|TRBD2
CASSLERGNYNEQFF
TGCGCCAGCAGCTTGGAGCGGGGGAACTACAATGAGCAGTTCTTC
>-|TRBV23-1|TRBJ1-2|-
CASSLPRGTISHHDYGYTF
TGCGCCAGCAGCCTACCGAGGGGGACTATCTCTCACCATGACTATGGCTACACCTTC
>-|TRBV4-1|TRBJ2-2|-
CASSQVAGNTGELFF
TGCGCCAGCAGCCAAGTTGCAGGCAACACCGGGGAGCTGTTTTTT
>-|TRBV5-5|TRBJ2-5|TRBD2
CASSLRGLVQETQYF
TGTGCCAGCAGCTTGAGAGGACTAGTTCAAGAGACCCAGTACTTC
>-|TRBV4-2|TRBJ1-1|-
CASSHPDGAEAFF
TGTGCCAGCAGCCATCCGGACGGGGCTGAAGCTTTCTTT
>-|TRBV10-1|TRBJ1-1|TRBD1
CASSGGTGALPPEAFF
TGCGCCAGCAGTGGTGGGACAGGGGCCTTGCCTCCTGAAGCTTTCTTT
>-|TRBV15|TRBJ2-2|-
CATSSPNPKEMQTLDTGELFF
TGTGCCACCAGCAGTCCCAACCCCAAGGAGATGCAGACCTTGGACACCGGGGAGCTGTTTTTT
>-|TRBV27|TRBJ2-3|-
CASSPTGGGDTQYF
TGTGCCAGCAGTCCAACTGGGGGGGGCGATACGCAGTATTTT
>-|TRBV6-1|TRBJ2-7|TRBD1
CASSLDRAHSYEQYF
TGTGCCAGCAGTCTCGACAGGGCCCACTCCTACGAGCAGTACTTC
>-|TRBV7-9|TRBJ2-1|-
CASSSPEGALYNEQFF
TGTGCCAGCAGCTCCCCCGAAGGGGCACTCTACAATGAGCAGTTCTTC
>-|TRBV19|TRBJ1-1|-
CASISGTLSTEAFF
TGTGCCAGTATCTCCGGGACATTGAGCACTGAAGCTTTCTTT
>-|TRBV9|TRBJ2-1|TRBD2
CASSAMTSGINNEQFF
TGTGCCAGCAGCGCCATGACTAGCGGGATTAATAATGAGCAGTTCTTC
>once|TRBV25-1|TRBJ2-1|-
CASRGRGRDEQFF
TGTGCCAGCAGGGGGCGAGGTAGGGATGAGCAGTTCTTC